This T cell receptor (beta chain) appears in the sequencing data of a study of a mutant IDH1 vaccine in newly diagnosed glioma. In the study overall: Most patients had received both radiotherapy and temozolomide, the prior options being radiotherapy, temozolomide, or both.

Trimming cost V 1 base and J 6 bases, with 6 bases left between them. Germline V gene lookup returns CDR1 SEHNR and CDR2 FQNEAQ (reference sequence). CDR3 length equals 13 residues. TCRdb's table, derived via immunoSEQ multiplex PCR, lists solely in-frame clones and lacks some. This sample has roughly 120,000 clones, with approximately 87% found just once. Noted time point: week 11, during vaccination. Every vaccine dose comprised 300 ug of mutant IDH1 20-mer peptide plus topical imiquimod. Turning to this clone: Its antigen is still unknown.

The source was PBMCs, collected from a glioma patient whose treatment included an IDH1 peptide vaccine. The clonotype comes from a woman aged 45-60 years with glioma. The chain couples TRBV7-9 to TRBJ2-2, with unresolved D. CDR3 sequence: CASSLGVAGELFF. In DNA form, the CDR3 reads TGTGCCAGCAGCTTAGGGGTTGCCGGGGAGCTGTTTTTT.